These 28 T cell receptor beta chains originate from one sample sequenced in a study of shared clonotypes between healthy human individuals. Profiling relied on immunoSEQ multiplex PCR, and the TCRdb table lists in-frame clones only, not all of them. The sample includes about 2 million clones, around 95% of them seen just once. The specimen sequenced was naive CD4+ T cells sorted from blood. Subset given: CD45RA+ positively selected. Source of these receptors: a man aged 18 to 29 in good health.

The chain is built from TRBV4-1 and TRBJ1-4; a possible D gene is TRBD1 (5 bases). This CDR3 region has 17 residues. Germline CDR1 and CDR2: MGHRA and YSYEKL. V lost 0 bases to trimming and J lost 8 bases, with 19 bases between them. The CDR3 reads CASSQDRAGSRGEKLFF. In DNA, the CDR3 is TGCGCCAGCAGCCAAGATCGGGCAGGGAGCCGTGGCGAAAAACTGTTTTTT.

The CDR3 DNA reads TGTGCCAGCAGCCCAATCAACCGGGACAGGGGCTCGGGAGATACGCAGTATTTT. Protein product: CASSPINRDRGSGDTQYF. The chain recombines TRBV11-2 with TRBJ2-3, with 10 bases lining up with TRBD1. CDR3 length equals 18 residues. The germline V gene encodes CDR1 SGHAT and CDR2 FQNNGV. Trimming removed 5 bases from V and 5 bases from J; junction bases left unmatched: 16.

J is TRBJ1-1 and V is TRBV6-5, with 7 bases lining up with TRBD1. The germline V gene has CDR1 MNHEY and CDR2 SVGAGI. The junction had 3 bases not matched to a gene; V was cut back by 5 bases and J by 0 bases. The CDR3 sequence is 14 residues long. The CDR3 sequence is CASSKGQLNTEAFF. The CDR3 nucleotides are TGTGCCAGCAGTAAGGGACAGCTGAACACTGAAGCTTTCTTT.

The V and J genes are TRBV2 and TRBJ2-2, with TRBD2 identical over 10 bases. The V gene end was trimmed by 5 bases and the J gene end by 0 bases; junction bases not matched to a gene: 3. Germline loops: CDR1 SNHLY, CDR2 FYNNEI. This CDR3 is 16 amino acids long. CDR3 residues: CASSISGGANTGELFF. The CDR3 DNA reads TGTGCCAGCAGTATCAGCGGGGGGGCGAACACCGGGGAGCTGTTTTTT.

This clone has at least ten counts. The sample contains more than one DNA sequence encoding this CDR3. The rearrangement links TRBV30 to TRBJ2-2, with D perhaps matching TRBD1 (6 bases). CDR3 size: 15 residues. V lost 2 bases and J 1 base, leaving 11 bases between the germline ends. Germline CDR1 is GTSNPN and CDR2 is SVGIG (reference sequence). This CDR3 reads CAWSLSRGNTGELFF. The CDR3 bases are TGTGCCTGGAGTCTCAGCAGGGGGAACACCGGGGAGCTGTTTTTT.

The genes are TRBV10-3 and TRBJ1-1, with D perhaps TRBD1 (6 bases). This CDR3 contains 15 residues. Germline V lookup: CDR1 ENHRY, CDR2 SYGVKD. The V end lost 0 bases, the J end lost 10 bases, and 18 bases lay between the germline ends. The CDR3 sequence: CAISESPGHPSGAFF. The CDR3, as DNA: TGTGCCATCAGTGAGTCGCCGGGACATCCCTCGGGAGCTTTCTTT.

The chain's CDR3 is CASSAHGGDIKQYF. CDR3 DNA: TGTGCCAGCAGCGCCCATGGGGGAGACATTAAGCAGTACTTC. The V and J genes are TRBV7-9 and TRBJ2-7, with D possibly called TRBD1 or TRBD2 (5 bases each). From germline, CDR1 is SEHNR and CDR2 FQNEAQ (reference sequence). This CDR3 is 14 amino acids long. The V end lost 5 bases, the J end lost 8 bases, and 19 bases lay between the germline ends.

The chain couples TRBV4-3 to TRBJ1-6; tentatively, D is TRBD1 (5 bases). CDR3 length: 18 amino acids. From germline, CDR1 is LGHNA and CDR2 YSLEER. Trimming pared 3 bases from V and 0 bases from J, leaving 15 bases between. The CDR3 DNA follows: TGCGCCAGCAGCCAGGAAGGACAAGGAGGCTCCTATAATTCACCCCTCCACTTT. It codes for CASSQEGQGGSYNSPLHF.

This clone was detected only once. The genes are TRBV6-1 and TRBJ2-7; D is possibly TRBD1 (5 bases). V was cut by 2 bases and J by 7 bases, with 9 bases left in between. The CDR3 consists of 12 residues. Germline V gene lookup returns CDR1 MNHNS and CDR2 SASEGT. The CDR3 region has the DNA TGTGCCAGCAGTGAAAGGGGTGTAGAGCAGTACTTC. This gives the protein CASSERGVEQYF.

This clone was recorded only once. Other DNA sequences in the sample encode the same CDR3. This chain links TRBV7-8 with TRBJ2-7; no clear D. The CDR3 sequence is 12 residues long. The germline V gene has CDR1 SGHVS and CDR2 FQNEAQ. The V end was cut by 2 bases, the J end by 4 bases, with 6 bases between. CDR3 loop: CASSLSRYEQYF. The CDR3 DNA is TGTGCCAGCAGCTTATCCCGGTACGAGCAGTACTTC.

The J gene is TRBJ2-2, the V gene TRBV30; maybe TRBD2 (6 bases). This CDR3 has 16 amino acids. CDR1 and CDR2 from the germline V gene are GTSNPN and SVGIG (reference sequence). V was clipped by 2 bases and J by 7 bases, with 20 bases between them. The CDR3 loop reads CAWSPLGRERGGELFF. In DNA form, the CDR3 reads TGTGCCTGGAGTCCCTTAGGACGGGAGCGTGGCGGGGAGCTGTTTTTT.

This chain uses TRBV5-4 with TRBJ1-2; TRBD1 matches at 7 bases. The junction had 9 bases not matched to a gene; V was cut back by 0 bases and J by 7 bases. Germline V gene lookup returns CDR1 SGHNT and CDR2 YYREEE (reference sequence). This CDR3 is 15 amino acids long. The CDR3 region is CASSLEDRDGSGYTF. CDR3 bases: TGTGCCAGCAGCTTGGAAGACAGGGACGGCTCTGGCTACACCTTC.

This clone was detected once. The rearrangement links TRBV13 to TRBJ2-6; TRBD2 is a possible D gene (6 bases). The CDR3 runs to 16 residues. Germline CDR1 reads PRHDT; CDR2 reads FYEKMQ (reference sequence). V shed 5 bases and J shed 4 bases, with 15 bases lying between them. The CDR3 region has the DNA TGTGCCAGCAGCGGAGGGACCGGGCCGGGGGCCAACGTCCTGACTTTC. Protein product: CASSGGTGPGANVLTF.

V usage is TRBV5-4 and J usage is TRBJ2-7, with 12 bases identical to TRBD2. CDR1 and CDR2 from the germline V gene are SGHNT and YYREEE (reference sequence). Trimming cost V 1 base and J 6 bases; bases outside gene matches: 11. This CDR3 has 17 amino acids. CDR3 protein: CASSLFGRGLAGSEQYF. As DNA, the CDR3 is TGTGCCAGCAGCTTGTTTGGCCGGGGACTAGCGGGTTCCGAGCAGTACTTC.

The V call is TRBV7-8, the J call TRBJ1-1; the D gene is possibly TRBD1 (6 bases). This CDR3 region has 17 residues. V gave up 1 base and J gave up 5 bases, with 20 bases separating them. Per the germline V gene, CDR1 is SGHVS and CDR2 is FQNEAQ. The CDR3 DNA reads TGTGCCAGCAGCTTAGTTGTATCGGGGGGCTATGGGACTGAAGCTTTCTTT. Its translation is CASSLVVSGGYGTEAFF.

The chain uses TRBV4-2 and TRBJ1-2; D is possibly TRBD1 (6 bases). Trimming removed 2 bases at V and 2 bases at J, with 15 bases between. Germline CDR1 and CDR2: LGHNA and YNFKEQ. The CDR3 runs 16 residues. Here the CDR3 DNA reads TGTGCCAGCAGCCAACTTGACAGGCCGATCAACTATGGCTACACCTTC. This translates into CASSQLDRPINYGYTF.

About this clone itself: This could be a read error, since a much larger clone is one nucleotide away. This chain joins TRBV2 and TRBJ1-5; 9 bases match TRBD1. The V gene's germline CDR1 is SNHLY and CDR2 FYNNEI. CDR3 size: 15 residues. CDR3 loop: CASSETTGGNQPRHF. CDR3 sequence (DNA): TGTGCCAGCAGTGAGACAACAGGGGGCAATCAGCCCCGGCATTTT. Variable domain in full (rest from reference TRBV2 and TRBJ1-5): EPEVTQTPSHQVTQMGQEVILRCVPISNHLYFYWYRQILGQKVEFLVSFYNNEISEKSEIFDDQFSVERPDGSNFTLKIRSTKLEDSAMYFCASSETTGGNQPRHFGDGTRLSIL.

The V and J genes are TRBV4-1 and TRBJ2-5; D unclear. Deletions cut 6 bases from V and 4 bases from J, with 12 bases between. This CDR3 is 13 amino acids long. Germline V gene lookup returns CDR1 MGHRA and CDR2 YSYEKL. CDR3 residues: CASSPNYVETQYF. CDR3 in DNA: TGCGCCAGCAGTCCCAACTACGTAGAGACCCAGTACTTC.

The rearrangement uses TRBV28 and TRBJ2-5, with D possibly matching TRBD2 (6 bases). The ends were cut back, 6 bases at V and 7 bases at J, with 18 bases in the middle. The CDR3 runs to 14 residues. From germline, CDR1 is MDHEN and CDR2 SYDVKM. DNA of the CDR3: TGTGCCAGCAGACGTCCGGAGGCTAGCGCGACCCAGTACTTC. Translating it yields CASRRPEASATQYF.

The V gene is TRBV7-2, the J gene TRBJ1-1; 7 bases match TRBD1. Germline CDR1 reads SGHTA; CDR2 reads FQGNSA. The V and J ends lost 3 bases and 4 bases, in that order; junction bases with no gene match: 8. There are 15 residues in the CDR3. The CDR3 spells CASSFPWDRSTEAFF. CDR3 DNA sequence: TGTGCCAGCAGCTTCCCTTGGGACAGAAGCACTGAAGCTTTCTTT.

This chain connects TRBV27 to TRBJ1-5; the match to TRBD1 covers 7 bases. Germline lookup yields CDR1 MNHEY and CDR2 SMNVEV (reference sequence). The CDR3 extends over 14 amino acids. Losses at the gene ends were 9 bases for V and 0 bases for J; bases not matched to a gene: 5. The DNA for the CDR3 is TGTGCCAGGCCGGGACAGCATAGCAATCAGCCCCAGCATTTT. Translated, it gives CARPGQHSNQPQHF.

With respect to this clone: The sample carries other DNA sequences with the same CDR3. The rearrangement uses TRBV2 and TRBJ2-1; 7 bases agree with TRBD2. The V and J ends lost 6 bases and 7 bases, in that order; junction bases with no gene match: 6. Germline V lookup: CDR1 SNHLY, CDR2 FYNNEI. The CDR3 is made up of 13 amino acids. The CDR3 nucleotides read TGTGCCAGCAGGTTGGCCGGGGGGAATGAGCAGTTCTTC. Translated: CASRLAGGNEQFF.

The chain has TRBV5-1 and TRBJ1-6, with D perhaps matching TRBD1 (5 bases). This CDR3 has 15 amino acids. V was cut by 3 bases and J by 5 bases, with 12 bases left in between. CDR1 SGHRS and CDR2 YFSETQ come from the germline V gene. The CDR3 nucleotides read TGCGCCAGCAGCTCGGCCGGGACTGATAATTCACCCCTCCACTTT. Residues: CASSSAGTDNSPLHF.

The chain couples TRBV11-2 to TRBJ2-5; 7 bases agree with TRBD2. Germline values: CDR1 SGHAT, CDR2 FQNNGV. Trimming cost V 5 bases and J 2 bases; bases outside gene matches: 5. The CDR3 length is 14 residues. The CDR3 bases are TGTGCCAGCAGCATAACCGGGGGGCAAGAGACCCAGTACTTC. Translated, it gives CASSITGGQETQYF. Drawing the rest from reference TRBV11-2 and TRBJ2-5, the complete variable domain is EAGVAQSPRYKIIEKRQSVAFWCNPISGHATLYWYQQILGQGPKLLIQFQNNGVVDDSQLPKDRFSAERLKGVDSTLKIQPAKLEDSAVYLCASSITGGQETQYFGPGTRLLVL.

V and J are TRBV11-2 and TRBJ2-5; the D is unclear. The CDR3 sequence is 14 residues long. Trimming pared 2 bases from V and 4 bases from J, leaving 11 bases between. The germline gives CDR1 SGHAT, CDR2 FQNNGV. This CDR3 reads CASSLSPVGETQYF. The CDR3, as DNA: TGTGCCAGCAGCTTATCTCCCGTAGGAGAGACCCAGTACTTC.

The chain joins TRBV23-1 to TRBJ2-7; D is perhaps TRBD1 or TRBD2 (5 bases each). TRBV23-1 is known as an ORF, though its function is uncertain. V was clipped by 1 base and J by 6 bases, with 16 bases between them. The CDR3 spans 15 residues. CDR3 amino acids: CASSQLEGDGCEQYF. DNA of the CDR3: TGCGCCAGCAGTCAATTGGAAGGGGACGGGTGCGAGCAGTACTTC.

The J gene is TRBJ1-1, the V gene TRBV27, with a weak D call TRBD1 (6 bases). There are 14 residues in the CDR3. V was clipped by 4 bases and J by 1 base, with 10 bases between them. From germline, CDR1 is MNHEY and CDR2 SMNVEV (reference sequence). CDR3 nucleotides: TGTGCCAGCAGTTCCAGGGGATGGAACACTGAAGCTTTCTTT. This sequence encodes CASSSRGWNTEAFF.

This clone was counted a single time. Distinct nucleotide sequences in the sample also encode this CDR3. The chain carries TRBV7-8 and TRBJ1-4, with D uncertain. CDR3 length: 14 amino acids. The germline CDR1 and CDR2 sequences are SGHVS and FQNEAQ. V gave up 4 bases and J gave up 4 bases, with 10 bases separating them. The CDR3 DNA reads TGTGCCAGCAGCTCGGGCAGGATTAATGAAAAACTGTTTTTT. Translation gives CASSSGRINEKLFF.